These T cell receptor beta chains were read from a single sample in a study of preoperative IRX-2 immunotherapy in early breast cancer. Data came from immunoSEQ multiplex PCR; TCRdb stores just in-frame clones and leaves some out. The sample consists of about 10,000 clones, approximately 79% of them appearing once. The input for sequencing was lymph node tissue, taken before IRX-2 immunotherapy. The receptors come from a human donor with breast cancer. Each CDR3 is given with its conserved first and last residue. Fields, in order: D gene, J gene, V gene, clone size, CDR3 DNA, CDR3 protein. A D gene is named only where the DNA matches it firmly. Only part of the rows carry a size: once, few, many, or a class if the clone is expanded.

>-|TRBJ1-2|TRBV6-8|once
TGTGCCAGCAGTGCAGCAACAGGAGACTCTAACTATGGCTACACCTTC
CASSAATGDSNYGYTF
>TRBD1|TRBJ1-2|TRBV14|-
TGTGCCAGCAGCCAACAGACAGGGAACTATGGCTACACCTTC
CASSQQTGNYGYTF
>TRBD2|TRBJ2-3|TRBV11-3|once
TGTGCCAGCAGCTCCGAACGGGGACTAGCGGGAGGGTCGAGCACAGATACGCAGTATTTT
CASSSERGLAGGSSTDTQYF
>TRBD2|TRBJ2-3|TRBV10-2|-
TGCGCCAGCAGTGAAGCGGGAAGAAGGGACACAGATACGCAGTATTTT
CASSEAGRRDTDTQYF
>-|TRBJ1-1|TRBV28|-
TGTGCCAGCAGTTTAATATCGGAGAACACTGAAGCTTTCTTT
CASSLISENTEAFF
>-|TRBJ1-1|TRBV9|-
TGTGCCAGCGGACAGTCGAACACTGAAGCTTTCTTT
CASGQSNTEAFF
>-|TRBJ2-2|TRBV19|-
TGTGCCAGTAGTATAGATGGGGCCCGAAGGTCCGGGGAGCTGTTTTTT
CASSIDGARRSGELFF
>-|TRBJ2-3|TRBV6-8|-
TGTGCCAGCAGCGCTGACTTGTCCACCTTCGGCACAGATACGCAGTATTTT
CASSADLSTFGTDTQYF
>-|TRBJ1-2|TRBV15|-
TGTGCCACCAGTCAGTCTCGTCAGGCTAACTATGGCTACACCTTC
CATSQSRQANYGYTF
>-|TRBJ2-3|TRBV1|-
TGCAGCGTCCAACCACAGGGGGCGATTTTCACAGATACGCAGTATTTT
CSVQPQGAIFTDTQYF
>TRBD2|TRBJ2-7|TRBV18|-
TGTGCCAGCTCACTGGGATCAAGCGGGGATAGCTCCTACGAGCAGTACTTC
CASSLGSSGDSSYEQYF
>-|TRBJ1-3|TRBV6-8|once
TGTGCCAGCAGTTATTACATTCCGGGACGTTCGCTGATCTCTGGAAACACCATATATTTT
CASSYYIPGRSLISGNTIYF
>-|TRBJ2-1|TRBV11-3|-
TGTGCCAGCGCCCCAATGGGCGGAAACAATGAGCAGTTCTTC
CASAPMGGNNEQFF
>-|TRBJ2-5|TRBV6-8|-
TGTGCCATCAGCCTCAGGACTAAAGGGCAAGAGACCCAGTACTTC
CAISLRTKGQETQYF
>TRBD1|TRBJ2-5|TRBV7-1|-
TGTGCCAGCAGCGGGACAGGTCAAGAGACCCAGTACTTC
CASSGTGQETQYF
>-|TRBJ2-7|TRBV23-1|-
TGCGCCAGCAGACCACGCGAGGGGCTTCTTGGAGAGCAGTACTTC
CASRPREGLLGEQYF
>TRBD1|TRBJ1-4|TRBV19|-
TGTGCCAGTAGCCAGAGACAGGGGAATGAAAAACTGTTTTTT
CASSQRQGNEKLFF
>-|TRBJ2-5|TRBV18|few
TGTGCCAGCTCCTACGCAGGCCAAGAGACCCAGTACTTC
CASSYAGQETQYF
>-|TRBJ2-7|TRBV6-8|once
TGTGCCAGCAGTTACGCGAAGTTTAGCTACGAGCAGTACTTC
CASSYAKFSYEQYF
>-|TRBJ1-2|TRBV6-4|once
TGTGCCAGCAGCCGCCGGGACACTCCCTCGGAGGGCTACACCTTC
CASSRRDTPSEGYTF
>-|TRBJ2-4|TRBV7-1|-
TGTGCCAGCAGCTTAGTCGGGTCGTTAGCCAAAAACATTCAGTACTTC
CASSLVGSLAKNIQYF
>-|TRBJ2-3|TRBV11-3|once
TGTGCCAGCAGTCCTTGGGGGAACACAGATACGCAGTATTTT
CASSPWGNTDTQYF
>-|TRBJ2-3|TRBV1|-
TGCGCCAGCAGCCATACTACAGGAGACACAGATACGCAGTATTTT
CASSHTTGDTDTQYF
>-|TRBJ1-1|TRBV28|-
TGTGCCAGCAGTTTAGACGGGAGGGCTGAAGCTTTCTTT
CASSLDGRAEAFF
>-|TRBJ2-7|TRBV11-3|-
TGTGCCAGCAGCTCCCGGGGCTCCAGCTCCTACGAGCAGTACTTC
CASSSRGSSSYEQYF
>-|TRBJ1-1|TRBV23-1|-
TGCGCCAGCAGCCAAGATATCAGGAACACTGAAGCTTTCTTT
CASSQDIRNTEAFF
>-|TRBJ1-2|TRBV5-1|-
TGCGCCAGTTCCATGCAGATTGAAGTAGGCTATGGCTACACCTTC
CASSMQIEVGYGYTF
>-|TRBJ1-2|TRBV30|few
TGTGCCTGGAGTGTACAGGGAGGAAGCGCTGGCTACACCTTC
CAWSVQGGSAGYTF
>-|TRBJ1-4|TRBV15|-
TGTGCCACCAGCAGAGATCGACAGGCCTCTAATGAAAAACTGTTTTTT
CATSRDRQASNEKLFF
>-|TRBJ1-2|TRBV11-3|few
TGTGCCAGCAGCTTGCAGGGGCGGAACTATGGCTACACCTTC
CASSLQGRNYGYTF
>-|TRBJ2-1|TRBV22-1|-
TGTGCCAGCAGTTATACCGGGAGGGCCTTCTTCAATGAGCAGTTCTTC
CASSYTGRAFFNEQFF
>TRBD1|TRBJ1-2|TRBV6-4|-
TGTGCCAGCAGTCCGCAGGGGGTATTGGGCTACACCTTC
CASSPQGVLGYTF
>TRBD2|TRBJ2-1|TRBV12-5|once
TGTGCTAGTGGTTTAGCCGGACTAGCGGTCTACAATGAGCAGTTCTTC
CASGLAGLAVYNEQFF
>TRBD1|TRBJ2-5|TRBV12-5|-
TGTGCCCGAGACTACAGGGGACGCCAAGAGACCCAGTACTTC
CARDYRGRQETQYF
>-|TRBJ2-5|TRBV6-8|once
TGTGCCAGCAGGGGAAGACAGGAGTCAACCCAGTACTTC
CASRGRQESTQYF
>TRBD1|TRBJ1-3|TRBV11-3|-
TGTGCCAGCAGGGGTGGGGACAGCTCTGGAAACACCATATATTTT
CASRGGDSSGNTIYF
>-|TRBJ2-7|TRBV6-8|-
TGTGCCAGCCGCGGCAGCTCCTACGAGCAGTACTTC
CASRGSSYEQYF
>TRBD2|TRBJ2-5|TRBV19|-
TGTGCCAGTAGTCAGCGGCCACTAGCGGGAGGCCAAGAGACCCAGTACTTC
CASSQRPLAGGQETQYF
>TRBD1|TRBJ2-3|TRBV6-8|-
TGTGCCAGCAGTTACAACTCCGGGACAGACACAGATACGCAGTATTTT
CASSYNSGTDTDTQYF
>-|TRBJ2-5|TRBV30|-
TGTGCCTGGAGTACGTCCAGGGTACAAGAGACCCAGTACTTC
CAWSTSRVQETQYF
>-|TRBJ2-7|TRBV6-7|-
TGTGCCAGCAGCGACTCTTACGAGCAGTACTTC
CASSDSYEQYF
>TRBD2|TRBJ2-7|TRBV7-1|-
TGTGCCAGCAGCTTAGTAGCGGGACCTAACTACGAGCAGTACTTC
CASSLVAGPNYEQYF
>-|TRBJ2-1|TRBV6-9|-
TGTGCCAGCAGTGTATACTCGGACAGTCCGGAGTTCTTC
CASSVYSDSPEFF
>-|TRBJ1-1|TRBV6-8|once
TGTGCCATCAGGGGATTTGTGGGGGGGAACACTGAAGCTTTCTTT
CAIRGFVGGNTEAFF
>-|TRBJ2-1|TRBV5-1|-
TGCGCCAGCAGCTTGGTGGCAGCTGGGGCGAATGAGCAGTTCTTC
CASSLVAAGANEQFF
>-|TRBJ1-5|TRBV2|-
TGTGCCAGCAGGGGAGACAGTTATCAGCCCCAGCATTTT
CASRGDSYQPQHF
>TRBD1|TRBJ1-5|TRBV19|-
TGTGCCAGTAAAGCAGGGGGCTATAGCAATCAGCCCCAGCATTTT
CASKAGGYSNQPQHF
>-|TRBJ2-3|TRBV6-8|-
TGTGCCAGCAGACGGGGCCTACTCCTATCCACAGATACGCAGTATTTT
CASRRGLLLSTDTQYF
>-|TRBJ2-5|TRBV5-1|-
TGCGCCAGCAGCTTGGTGGCGTCACAAGAGACCCAGTACTTC
CASSLVASQETQYF
>-|TRBJ1-5|TRBV6-8|once
TGTGCCAGCAGAAACGAAGGGAGTGCCAATCAGCCCCAGCATTTT
CASRNEGSANQPQHF
>-|TRBJ2-3|TRBV6-8|-
TGTGCCAGCAGGAGCGACAGGAGCACAGATACGCAGTATTTT
CASRSDRSTDTQYF
>-|TRBJ2-3|TRBV28|once
TGTGCCAGCAGTTTGGGACTCGTCGCTAGCACAGATACGCAGTATTTT
CASSLGLVASTDTQYF
>-|TRBJ1-4|TRBV19|-
TGTGCCAGTAGTACGATCCGGGGTGAAAAACTGTTTTTT
CASSTIRGEKLFF
>TRBD2|TRBJ2-5|TRBV30|-
TGTGCCTGGAGTGTACGGGGGGGCTCCGAGACCCAGTACTTC
CAWSVRGGSETQYF
>-|TRBJ1-4|TRBV1|-
TGCGCCAGCAGCCCTCAGGGGATGGGGGAAAAACTGTTTTTT
CASSPQGMGEKLFF